The rows below give T cell receptor beta chains drawn from one sample of a study of T cell responses to AZD1222 COVID-19 vaccine. Method: immunoSEQ multiplex PCR; TCRdb's copy keeps in-frame clones and lacks some. This sample yields 110,000 to 150,000 clones, of which 80% to 90% are seen a single time; under 9.5% belongs to the top ten. Sequenced material: peripheral blood, taken on day 0 of AZD1222 vaccination. The receptor source for this set is an adult in good health. The CDR3 runs from the conserved cysteine through the conserved F or W. D genes are given only for firm matches. Clone size is given for some rows only: seen once, a few or many times, or a class if the clone is expanded.

CDR3: CSVVGNVNTEAFF
DNA: TGCAGCGTTGTCGGAAACGTGAACACTGAAGCTTTCTTT
size: once
D: .
J: TRBJ1-1
V: TRBV29-1

CDR3: CASSKAGGPVEQYF
DNA: TGTGCCAGCTCAAAGGCGGGAGGGCCAGTCGAGCAGTACTTC
size: .
D: TRBD2
J: TRBJ2-7
V: TRBV18

CDR3: CASSPRTAGGSYEQYF
DNA: TGTGCCAGCAGCCCAAGGACAGCGGGAGGATCCTACGAGCAGTACTTC
size: .
D: TRBD2
J: TRBJ2-7
V: TRBV7-9

CDR3: CASSLKAPWNTEAFF
DNA: TGCGCCAGCAGCTTGAAGGCCCCTTGGAACACTGAAGCTTTCTTT
size: .
D: .
J: TRBJ1-1
V: TRBV5-1

CDR3: CASSNPGTGYTF
DNA: TGCGCCAGCAGCAATCCGGGGACTGGCTACACCTTC
size: .
D: .
J: TRBJ1-2
V: TRBV4-1

CDR3: CASSPPEQGPEANYGYTF
DNA: TGTGCCAGCAGTCCCCCGGAACAGGGTCCAGAAGCTAACTATGGCTACACCTTC
size: .
D: .
J: TRBJ1-2
V: TRBV27

CDR3: CASRGRYGINEQFF
DNA: TGTGCCAGCAGGGGGCGGTATGGGATCAATGAGCAGTTCTTC
size: .
D: .
J: TRBJ2-1
V: TRBV28

CDR3: CASSGGQGNYGYTF
DNA: TGCGCCAGCAGTGGGGGTCAGGGGAACTATGGCTACACCTTC
size: .
D: .
J: TRBJ1-2
V: TRBV10-2

CDR3: CASSAHTGGMGKLFF
DNA: TGTGCCAGCAGTGCACACACAGGGGGCATGGGAAAACTGTTTTTT
size: once
D: TRBD1
J: TRBJ1-4
V: TRBV25-1

CDR3: CASSRQGREGYTF
DNA: TGTGCCAGCAGCAGACAGGGGAGGGAAGGCTACACCTTC
size: .
D: TRBD1
J: TRBJ1-2
V: TRBV14

CDR3: CASAPGQNYGYTF
DNA: TGTGCCAGTGCTCCGGGACAGAACTATGGCTACACCTTC
size: .
D: TRBD1
J: TRBJ1-2
V: TRBV19

CDR3: CASSLGQGTGELFF
DNA: TGTGCCAGCAGCTTAGGCCAGGGCACCGGGGAGCTGTTTTTT
size: .
D: .
J: TRBJ2-2
V: TRBV13

CDR3: CASSNGVVRGTGELFF
DNA: TGTGCCAGCAGCAATGGGGTGGTACGGGGGACCGGGGAGCTGTTTTTT
size: .
D: .
J: TRBJ2-2
V: TRBV7-9

CDR3: CASSPDGVNQPQHF
DNA: TGTGCCAGCTCACCAGACGGGGTCAATCAGCCCCAGCATTTT
size: .
D: .
J: TRBJ1-5
V: TRBV18

CDR3: CASSLTPQGLGEKLFF
DNA: TGCGCCAGCAGCTTGACACCCCAGGGATTAGGTGAAAAACTGTTTTTT
size: .
D: .
J: TRBJ1-4
V: TRBV5-1

CDR3: CASSRHPGDPYNSPLHF
DNA: TGTGCCAGCAGCCGCCACCCAGGGGATCCGTATAATTCACCCCTCCACTTT
size: .
D: .
J: TRBJ1-6
V: TRBV7-2

CDR3: CASSIGLAGVETQYF
DNA: TGTGCCAGTAGTATCGGACTAGCGGGGGTGGAGACCCAGTACTTC
size: .
D: TRBD2
J: TRBJ2-5
V: TRBV19

CDR3: CASSLGTVTGYTF
DNA: TGTGCCAGCAGCTTGGGGACGGTCACTGGCTACACCTTC
size: .
D: .
J: TRBJ1-2
V: TRBV5-4

CDR3: CASSDLDSSGEQYF
DNA: TGTGCCAGCAGCGACCTGGACTCGTCTGGCGAGCAGTACTTC
size: .
D: .
J: TRBJ2-7
V: TRBV14

CDR3: CASSLRVGRSEQYF
DNA: TGTGCCAGCAGCTTAAGGGTGGGGAGAAGCGAGCAGTACTTC
size: .
D: .
J: TRBJ2-7
V: TRBV11-1

CDR3: CASSIQAGEQYF
DNA: TGTGCCAGTAGTATACAGGCCGGCGAGCAGTACTTC
size: .
D: .
J: TRBJ2-7
V: TRBV19

CDR3: CASGWKGNTEAFF
DNA: TGTGCTAGTGGTTGGAAGGGGAACACTGAAGCTTTCTTT
size: .
D: .
J: TRBJ1-1
V: TRBV12-5

CDR3: CAWTGGGGQPQHF
DNA: TGTGCCTGGACAGGGGGCGGAGGTCAGCCCCAGCATTTT
size: .
D: TRBD1
J: TRBJ1-5
V: TRBV30

CDR3: CASSFRGEETQYF
DNA: TGTGCCAGCAGCTTCCGGGGGGAAGAGACCCAGTACTTC
size: .
D: TRBD2
J: TRBJ2-5
V: TRBV11-3

CDR3: CASSLGQNTGELFF
DNA: TGTGCCAGCAGTCTCGGGCAGAACACCGGGGAGCTGTTTTTT
size: .
D: .
J: TRBJ2-2
V: TRBV28

CDR3: CASSGTLNTEAFF
DNA: TGTGCCAGTAGCGGGACACTGAACACTGAAGCTTTCTTT
size: .
D: .
J: TRBJ1-1
V: TRBV19

CDR3: CASGPATVNTEAFF
DNA: TGTGCCAGCGGACCGGCAACGGTGAACACTGAAGCTTTCTTT
size: .
D: .
J: TRBJ1-1
V: TRBV7-9

CDR3: CAWSLLNTIYF
DNA: TGTGCCTGGAGTTTATTAAACACCATATATTTT
size: .
D: .
J: TRBJ1-3
V: TRBV30

CDR3: CASRRASGSTDTQYF
DNA: TGCGCCAGCAGAAGGGCTAGCGGTAGCACAGATACGCAGTATTTT
size: once
D: TRBD2
J: TRBJ2-3
V: TRBV5-1

CDR3: CATSDPTSREQFF
DNA: TGTGCCACCAGTGATCCAACATCCCGTGAGCAGTTCTTC
size: .
D: .
J: TRBJ2-1
V: TRBV24-1

CDR3: CASSLDRDGVGYTF
DNA: TGTGCCAGCAGCCTGGACAGGGACGGGGTTGGCTACACCTTC
size: .
D: TRBD1
J: TRBJ1-2
V: TRBV2

CDR3: CASSAGSGTKLFF
DNA: TGTGCCAGCAGTGCCGGATCCGGGACGAAACTGTTTTTT
size: .
D: .
J: TRBJ1-4
V: TRBV6-6

CDR3: CSVEDERSSYEQYF
DNA: TGCAGCGTTGAAGATGAACGGAGTTCCTACGAGCAGTACTTC
size: .
D: .
J: TRBJ2-7
V: TRBV29-1

CDR3: CASSPTNQGSEQFF
DNA: TGTGCCAGCTCACCTACCAACCAGGGGAGTGAGCAGTTCTTC
size: .
D: .
J: TRBJ2-1
V: TRBV18

CDR3: CASSIDEQFF
DNA: TGTGCCAGCAGTATAGATGAGCAGTTCTTC
size: .
D: .
J: TRBJ2-1
V: TRBV12-3/TRBV12-4

CDR3: CASSPPGWSSYEQYF
DNA: TGTGCCAGCTCACCACCGGGGTGGAGCTCCTACGAGCAGTACTTC
size: .
D: .
J: TRBJ2-7
V: TRBV18

CDR3: CASSADRGQPQHF
DNA: TGTGCCAGCAGCGCGGACAGGGGTCAGCCCCAGCATTTT
size: few
D: TRBD1
J: TRBJ1-5
V: TRBV7-2

CDR3: CATSPRTGAGANVLTF
DNA: TGTGCCACCAGCCCGAGGACAGGGGCTGGGGCCAACGTCCTGACTTTC
size: .
D: TRBD1
J: TRBJ2-6
V: TRBV15

CDR3: CASSPLDGWNTEAFF
DNA: TGTGCCAGCTCACCCCTGGACGGATGGAACACTGAAGCTTTCTTT
size: .
D: .
J: TRBJ1-1
V: TRBV18

CDR3: CASNLFRQGLSYNEQFF
DNA: TGTGCCAGCAACCTCTTTCGGCAGGGATTATCCTACAATGAGCAGTTCTTC
size: .
D: .
J: TRBJ2-1
V: TRBV21-1

CDR3: CASSQGGSGVETQYF
DNA: TGTGCCAGCAGCCAAGGCGGTAGCGGGGTTGAGACCCAGTACTTC
size: .
D: TRBD2
J: TRBJ2-5
V: TRBV4-2

CDR3: CASSNHWKEKISLAHQPQHF
DNA: TGTGCCAGCAGCAACCATTGGAAGGAGAAGATTAGTTTGGCCCATCAGCCCCAGCATTTT
size: .
D: .
J: TRBJ1-5
V: TRBV21-1

CDR3: CASSLRDREQYF
DNA: TGTGCCAGCAGTTTAAGGGACAGGGAGCAGTACTTC
size: .
D: TRBD1
J: TRBJ2-7
V: TRBV28

CDR3: CASTGLAGDNEQFF
DNA: TGCGCCAGCACGGGGCTAGCGGGAGATAATGAGCAGTTCTTC
size: .
D: TRBD2
J: TRBJ2-1
V: TRBV10-2

CDR3: CASSSRGTANTGELFF
DNA: TGCGCCAGCAGCTCCCGAGGAACAGCGAACACCGGGGAGCTGTTTTTT
size: .
D: .
J: TRBJ2-2
V: TRBV5-1

CDR3: CASRATGELFF
DNA: TGTGCCAGCAGGGCCACCGGGGAGCTGTTTTTT
size: .
D: .
J: TRBJ2-2
V: TRBV6-5

CDR3: CASSTRGPEAFF
DNA: TGTGCCAGCAGTACAAGGGGCCCTGAAGCTTTCTTT
size: .
D: .
J: TRBJ1-1
V: TRBV12-3/TRBV12-4

CDR3: CATTLDRAAYGYTF
DNA: TGTGCCACCACCCTGGACAGGGCCGCTTATGGCTACACCTTC
size: .
D: TRBD1
J: TRBJ1-2
V: TRBV15